The rows below give T cell receptor beta chains drawn from one sample of a study of molecular identifiers for immune sequencing clone quantification. TCRdb used MiXCR to reprocess the PCR reads, holding one entry per CDR3 protein. The data show around 480,000 distinct CDR3 sequences, about 25% seen once. Sequences were obtained from naive CD8+ T cells from blood, with Jurkat cell RNA spiked in. The receptors were sampled from a human donor in good health. Some libraries in this study had Jurkat cell RNA spiked in. Both conserved end residues are part of each CDR3. Fields, in order: V gene, J gene, D gene, clone size, CDR3 protein, CDR3 DNA. D genes are given only for firm matches. Size is omitted from some rows. Given values are once, few, many or a class for expanded clones.

TRBV30	TRBJ2-3	NA	many	CAWSTGGSTDTQYF	TGTGCCTGGAGTACGGGGGGCAGCACAGATACGCAGTATTTT
TRBV12-3/TRBV12-4	TRBJ2-7	NA	many	CASSYFRSYEQYF	TGTGCCAGCAGTTATTTTCGGTCCTACGAGCAGTACTTC
TRBV20-1	TRBJ1-2	NA	NA	CSARGQGENNGYTF	TGCAGTGCTAGAGGCCAGGGAGAAAACAATGGCTACACCTTC
TRBV4-1	TRBJ2-7	TRBD1	few	CASSPRDRSPYEQYF	TGCGCCAGCAGCCCCCGGGACAGGTCTCCCTACGAGCAGTACTTC
TRBV15	TRBJ2-7	TRBD1	NA	CATSPGQGAHSEQYF	TGTGCCACCAGCCCTGGACAGGGGGCGCATTCCGAGCAGTACTTC
TRBV12-3/TRBV12-4	TRBJ1-2	NA	few	CASSFAPANYGYTF	TGTGCCAGCAGTTTTGCTCCGGCTAACTATGGCTACACCTTC
TRBV6-2/TRBV6-3	TRBJ2-1	NA	NA	CASSYGVTAEYNEQFF	TGTGCCAGCAGTTACGGGGTGACTGCGGAGTACAATGAGCAGTTCTTC
TRBV5-4	TRBJ2-7	NA	many	CASSLGFEQYF	TGTGCCAGCAGCTTGGGTTTTGAGCAGTACTTC
TRBV28	TRBJ2-5	NA	NA	CASCALTERQQETQHF	TGTGCCAGCTGCGCCTTGACCGAGAGACAACAAGAGACCCAACACTTC
TRBV4-1	TRBJ1-1	TRBD1	NA	CASSQAQGGTTEAFF	TGCGCCAGCAGCCAGGCACAGGGGGGGACCACTGAAGCTTTCTTT
TRBV19	TRBJ2-7	TRBD1	NA	CATSPRGQPAYEQYF	TGTGCCACCTCCCCCAGGGGACAGCCAGCCTACGAGCAGTACTTC
TRBV7-9	TRBJ2-1	NA	NA	CASSSLDHEQFF	TGTGCCAGCAGCTCACTAGACCATGAGCAGTTCTTC
TRBV6-2/TRBV6-3	TRBJ2-3	NA	NA	CASSYARSADTQYF	TGTGCCAGCAGTTACGCGAGATCCGCAGATACGCAGTATTTT
TRBV11-1	TRBJ2-7	NA	few	CASSFTGIEQYF	TGTGCCAGCAGCTTTACAGGGATAGAGCAGTACTTC
TRBV5-1	TRBJ2-2	NA	few	CASSAEGLRRELFF	TGCGCCAGCAGCGCCGAGGGTCTGAGGAGGGAGCTGTTTTTT
TRBV4-3	TRBJ1-5	NA	few	CASSPEIGNQPQHF	TGCGCCAGCAGCCCCGAAATCGGCAATCAGCCCCAGCATTTT
TRBV27	TRBJ2-7	NA	few	CASSLRGSLLYEQYF	TGTGCCAGCAGTTTACGTGGCAGTTTACTCTACGAGCAGTACTTC
TRBV5-6	TRBJ2-4	NA	NA	CASSLGGGVAKNIQYF	TGTGCCAGCAGCTTGGGAGGTGGAGTGGCCAAAAACATTCAGTACTTC
TRBV6-1	TRBJ1-5	NA	NA	CASSVGVGFSNQPQHF	TGTGCCAGCAGTGTGGGGGTCGGATTTAGCAATCAGCCCCAGCATTTT
TRBV19	TRBJ2-4	NA	many	CASSIAAVVQYF	TGTGCCAGTAGTATCGCAGCGGTAGTTCAGTACTTC
TRBV29-1	TRBJ2-3	TRBD1	once	CSGTGNTNTQYF	TGCAGCGGGACAGGAAACACAAATACACAGTATTTT
TRBV7-2	TRBJ2-5	NA	many	CASSPHRGRVQETQYF	TGTGCCAGCAGCCCACACAGAGGAAGGGTCCAAGAGACCCAGTACTTC
TRBV6-5	TRBJ1-2	NA	NA	CASSYSSRAYGYTF	TGTGCCAGCAGTTACTCCTCTCGAGCCTATGGCTACACCTTC
TRBV30	TRBJ2-1	NA	few	CAWNIGRGNEQFF	TGTGCCTGGAATATAGGCAGGGGCAATGAGCAGTTCTTC
TRBV28	TRBJ2-1	NA	few	CATSPGPYNEQFF	TGTGCCACCTCTCCAGGCCCCTACAATGAGCAGTTCTTC
TRBV19	TRBJ2-3	NA	NA	CASSIDTRIDTQYF	TGTGCCAGTAGTATAGACACAAGGATAGATACGCAGTATTTT
TRBV20-1	TRBJ2-7	NA	NA	CSARDGEGSSYEQYF	TGCAGTGCTAGAGATGGAGAGGGTAGCTCCTACGAGCAGTACTTC
TRBV6-6	TRBJ2-3	TRBD2	few	CASSPTVSSGDGTDTQYF	TGTGCCAGCAGCCCCACGGTTTCTAGCGGGGACGGCACAGATACGCAGTATTTT
TRBV4-2	TRBJ2-7	NA	NA	CASSHPSREQYF	TGTGCCAGCAGCCATCCCAGCCGCGAGCAGTACTTC
TRBV20-1	TRBJ2-5	TRBD1	NA	CSEEQDRGPETQYF	TGCAGTGAGGAACAGGACAGGGGGCCAGAGACCCAGTACTTC
TRBV6-5	TRBJ1-6	TRBD1	NA	CASSYTPTGGNSPLHF	TGTGCCAGCAGTTACACACCCACAGGGGGAAATTCACCCCTCCACTTT
TRBV11-2	TRBJ2-3	NA	NA	CASSPRPDLVDTQYF	TGTGCCAGCAGCCCACGACCGGACTTGGTAGATACGCAGTATTTT
TRBV7-6	TRBJ2-5	NA	many	CASSLGVMVQQETQYF	TGTGCCAGCAGCTTAGGGGTAATGGTTCAGCAAGAGACCCAGTACTTC
TRBV5-1	TRBJ2-3	NA	many	CASSLGGASTDTQYF	TGCGCCAGCAGCTTGGGAGGGGCGTCCACAGATACGCAGTATTTT
TRBV4-3	TRBJ2-7	TRBD1	NA	CASSPGTGSYELYF	TGCGCCAGCAGCCCGGGGACAGGTTCCTACGAGCTGTACTTC
TRBV5-1	TRBJ2-7	NA	many	CASSLRSTAEPSNEQYF	TGCGCCAGCAGCTTGCGGTCGACGGCGGAGCCTTCCAACGAGCAGTACTTC
TRBV5-1	TRBJ1-2	NA	NA	CASNSDRNYGYTF	TGCGCCAGCAATTCTGACCGTAACTATGGCTACACCTTC
TRBV20-1	TRBJ1-3	TRBD1	few	CSARDRGQGTFGSGNTIYF	TGCAGTGCTAGAGACCGCGGACAGGGGACGTTCGGCTCTGGAAACACCATATATTTT
TRBV6-2/TRBV6-3	TRBJ2-7	TRBD2	NA	CASSYPGTSATYEQYF	TGTGCCAGCAGTTACCCCGGGACTAGCGCTACCTACGAGCAGTACTTC
TRBV7-2	TRBJ2-1	NA	few	CASSLGSEARSYNEQFF	TGTGCCAGCAGCTTAGGGTCAGAGGCCCGATCCTACAATGAGCAGTTCTTC
TRBV28	TRBJ2-5	NA	few	CASSWTQETQYF	TGTGCCAGCAGTTGGACCCAAGAGACCCAGTACTTC
TRBV19	TRBJ2-3	NA	NA	CASSMYGSTDTQYF	TGTGCCAGTAGTATGTACGGATCCACAGATACGCAGTATTTT
TRBV6-2/TRBV6-3	TRBJ1-4	NA	few	CASSKWGHHSGIEKLFF	TGTGCCAGCAGTAAATGGGGACACCATTCCGGGATCGAAAAACTGTTTTTT
TRBV13	TRBJ2-7	TRBD2	many	CASSSGLAGGPGWQYF	TGTGCCAGCAGCTCCGGACTAGCGGGAGGGCCCGGTTGGCAGTACTTC
TRBV12-3/TRBV12-4	TRBJ1-2	NA	NA	CVSSPGSRYTF	TGTGTCAGCAGCCCCGGCAGTCGCTACACCTTC
TRBV7-9	TRBJ2-5	TRBD2	few	CASSFGGTSGQTQYF	TGTGCCAGCAGCTTTGGCGGGACTAGCGGGCAGACCCAGTACTTC
TRBV7-6	TRBJ2-7	TRBD1	NA	CASSQRTGGLLYEQYF	TGTGCCAGCAGCCAAAGGACAGGGGGCTTGCTGTACGAGCAGTACTTC